This TCR beta chain was obtained from a study of blood T cell repertoires in COVID-19. Repertoires were generated with immunoSEQ multiplex PCR, while TCRdb's copy carries only in-frame clones and drops some. The sample consists of roughly 240,000 clones, about 82% of them appearing once. V lost 7 bases and J 4 bases, leaving 16 bases between the germline ends. CDR3 length: 14 amino acids. CDR1 LGHDT and CDR2 YNNKEL come from the germline V gene (reference sequence). Patients from Seattle were sampled longitudinally, starting during active infection. The chain combines TRBV3-1 (or the pseudogene TRBV3-2) with TRBJ1-2, with D possibly matching TRBD1 (5 bases). Sequenced input: peripheral blood. This receptor was identified in a woman at least 80 years old with COVID-19, enrolled during active disease. The DNA of the CDR3 is TGTGCCAGCACCGGGGGGTGGGCCGGCTATGGCTACACCTTC. Translating gives CASTGGWAGYGYTF.